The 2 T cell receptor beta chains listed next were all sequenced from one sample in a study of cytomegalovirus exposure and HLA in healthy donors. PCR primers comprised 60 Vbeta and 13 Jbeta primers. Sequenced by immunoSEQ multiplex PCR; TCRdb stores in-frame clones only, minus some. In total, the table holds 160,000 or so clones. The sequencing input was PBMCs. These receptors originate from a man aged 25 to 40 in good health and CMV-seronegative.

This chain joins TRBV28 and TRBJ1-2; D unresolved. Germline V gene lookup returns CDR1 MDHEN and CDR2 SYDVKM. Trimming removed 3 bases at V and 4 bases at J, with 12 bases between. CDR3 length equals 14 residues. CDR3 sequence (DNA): TGTGCCAGCAGTTTGTTAGCATTCCGCTATGGCTACACCTTC. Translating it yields CASSLLAFRYGYTF.

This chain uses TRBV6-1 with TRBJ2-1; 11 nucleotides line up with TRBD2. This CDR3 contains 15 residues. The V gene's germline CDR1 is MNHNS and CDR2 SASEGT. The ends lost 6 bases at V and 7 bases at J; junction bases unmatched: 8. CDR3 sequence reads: CASSPTSGSGNEQFF. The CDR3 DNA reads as TGTGCCAGCAGCCCTACTAGCGGGAGTGGGAATGAGCAGTTCTTC.